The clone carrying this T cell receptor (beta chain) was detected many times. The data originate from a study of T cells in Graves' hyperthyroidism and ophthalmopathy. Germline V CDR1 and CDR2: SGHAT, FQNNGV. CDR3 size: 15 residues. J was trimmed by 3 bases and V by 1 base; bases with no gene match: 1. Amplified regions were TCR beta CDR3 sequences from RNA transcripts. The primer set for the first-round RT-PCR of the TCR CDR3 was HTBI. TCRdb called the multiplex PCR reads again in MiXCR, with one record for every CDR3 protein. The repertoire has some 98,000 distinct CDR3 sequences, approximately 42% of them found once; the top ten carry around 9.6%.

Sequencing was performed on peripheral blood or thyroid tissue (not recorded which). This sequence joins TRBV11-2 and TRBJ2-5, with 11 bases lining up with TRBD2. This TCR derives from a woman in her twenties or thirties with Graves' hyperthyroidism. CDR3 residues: CASSLAGLAEETQYF. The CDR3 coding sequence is TGTGCCAGCAGCTTAGCGGGACTAGCGGAAGAGACCCAGTACTTC.